This T cell receptor beta chain was captured by sequencing in a study of T cells in Graves' hyperthyroidism and ophthalmopathy. Study-wide background: Initial diagnosis, before any treatment, was when peripheral blood was collected.

Per germline, CDR1 SGHAT and CDR2 FQNNGV. Trimming took off 8 bases at V and 2 bases at J, with 18 bases between the two ends. The CDR3 length is 15 residues. The table lists this clonotype with many counts. Its antigen is not known. Any patient presenting with uncontrolled infection, other autoimmune disease, pregnancy or lactation was left out. RNA transcripts served as the template for amplifying TCR beta CDR3 regions. Using the HTBI primer set, a first-round RT-PCR was run on the TCR CDR3. In TCRdb, the multiplex PCR reads were re-called with MiXCR into one record per CDR3 protein. This sample has 350,000 to 400,000 distinct CDR3 sequences, with 19% found just once. The study's findings and limits: Peripheral blood also featured most of the thyroid clonotypes expanded above 0.001. Model output signaled ophthalmopathy a median approximately 6 months ahead of onset.

This TCR came from a woman between 18 and 29 years old with Graves' hyperthyroidism. This chain uses TRBV11-2 with TRBJ1-2; D remains unclear. Specimen: blood. For the CDR3, the DNA is TGTGCCAGCCGCCGGAGGATTGAGGAAAACTATGGCTACACCTTC. This sequence encodes CASRRRIEENYGYTF.